Sequencing of this TCR beta chain was carried out in a study of cytomegalovirus exposure and HLA in healthy donors. The CDR3 runs to 15 residues. The V and J ends lost 8 bases and 0 bases respectively, with 14 bases between them. The germline CDR1 and CDR2 sequences are WSHSY and SAAADI. The primer mix had 60 Vbeta and 13 Jbeta primers. Profiling relied on immunoSEQ multiplex PCR, and the TCRdb table lists in-frame clones only, not all of them. The table lists fewer than 120,000 clones, over 65% of them singletons. In regard to this clone: Its antigen is unknown.

Although they were nominally healthy when sampled, donors likely had unrecorded immune exposures. Study outcomes and limitations: Sequencing probably produced one cluster of sequence variants that were highly shared. Some TCR beta chains (roughly 160 of them) were listed as cytomegalovirus-associated.

V gene TRBV10-2 combines with J gene TRBJ2-1; D may be TRBD1 (6 bases). The TCR sequence derives from a man between 25 and 39 years old in good health and CMV-seropositive. Sample: PBMCs. CDR3 protein: CASHGTRASYNEQFF. In DNA form, the CDR3 reads TGCGCCAGCCATGGGACAAGAGCCTCCTACAATGAGCAGTTCTTC.